Here is one T cell receptor beta chain with its context. Its specificity is not known. This sample is drawn from a study of beta chain features in type 1 diabetes. Study findings and constraints: Shorter TCRB CDR3s, moderately but significantly so, marked every one of the four CD4+ subsets in Type 1 diabetes patients.

From germline, CDR1 is SGHTA and CDR2 FQGNSA. This CDR3 contains 16 residues. Trimming at V came to 3 bases and at J to 3 bases, leaving 10 bases not matched to a gene. What was sequenced were expressed TCRB transcripts, since all of the isolated RNA had been reverse transcribed. Sequencing used immunoSEQ multiplex PCR; TCRdb keeps in-frame clones, though not all of them. The table includes fewer than 300,000 clones, 11% detected once. The rearrangement joins TRBV7-2 to TRBJ2-7; 8 nucleotides align to TRBD2. Sequencing was performed on naive CD4+ T cells from blood. The receptor was isolated from a man between 25 and 39 years old with type 1 diabetes. The DNA of the CDR3 is TGTGCCAGCAGCTTGGGTAGCGGGGCCTACAGCTACGAGCAGTACTTC. It yields the protein CASSLGSGAYSYEQYF.